Listed here are 15 T cell receptor beta chains from one sample, sequenced in a study of beta chain features in type 1 diabetes. Study conclusions and caveats: Moderate yet significant TCRB CDR3 shortening was seen in Type 1 diabetes patients in all four CD4+ subsets.

No antigens are known for them. Sequencing targeted expressed TCRB transcripts, as all isolated RNA had been reverse transcribed. Here immunoSEQ multiplex PCR was the method, and the copy in TCRdb shows in-frame clones only, minus some. The sample includes 120,000 to 150,000 clones, more than 10% of them seen just once. The source material was central memory CD4+ T cells from blood. The receptor source for this set is a man between 18 and 35 years old with type 1 diabetes.

This clone came up many times. The J gene is TRBJ1-1, the V gene TRBV7-2; the D gene is possibly TRBD1 (5 bases). Germline lookup yields CDR1 SGHTA and CDR2 FQGNSA. V dropped 5 bases and J dropped 5 bases, with 15 bases sitting between them. The CDR3 consists of 14 residues. The DNA of the CDR3 is TGTGCCAGCAGCGGTCCGGGGCTGTGGACTGAAGCTTTCTTT. This gives the protein CASSGPGLWTEAFF.

V and J are TRBV19 and TRBJ2-1; D gene uncertain. Trimming took off 7 bases at V and 5 bases at J, with 15 bases between the two ends. The germline V gene has CDR1 LNHDA and CDR2 SQIVND (reference sequence). This CDR3 region has 14 residues. The CDR3 DNA follows: TGTGCCAGTATTTCTGGGCCTCTAAACAATGAGCAGTTCTTC. The encoded protein is CASISGPLNNEQFF.

This clone has more than one count but fewer than ten. The chain joins TRBV27 to TRBJ2-3; weak D call: TRBD1 (6 bases). V lost 3 bases to trimming and J lost 6 bases, with 10 bases between them. The CDR3 spans 13 residues. Germline V lookup: CDR1 MNHEY, CDR2 SMNVEV (reference sequence). Written as DNA, the CDR3 is TGTGCCAGCAGTTTCTTGGGGGCGGATACGCAGTATTTT. It yields the protein CASSFLGADTQYF.

V is TRBV7-2 and J is TRBJ1-4; a weak D match, TRBD1 (5 bases). Trimming pared 5 bases from V and 7 bases from J, leaving 17 bases between. The CDR3 length is 15 residues. The germline CDR1 and CDR2 sequences are SGHTA and FQGNSA. CDR3 coding DNA: TGTGCCAGCAGCCCCGGGTGGGGCAGTACTGAAAAACTGTTTTTT. Amino acid sequence: CASSPGWGSTEKLFF.

This clone came up a few times. V and J are TRBV28 and TRBJ2-2; no definite D call. Trimming cost V 11 bases and J 1 base, with 14 bases left between them. The CDR3 spans 14 residues. Germline CDR1 and CDR2: MDHEN and SYDVKM. Written as DNA, the CDR3 is TGTGCCTCCAGGCTCGTGATGAACACCGGGGAGCTGTTTTTT. This encodes CASRLVMNTGELFF. The whole variable domain, remainder taken from reference TRBV28 and TRBJ2-2, is DVKVTQSSRYLVKRTGEKVFLECVQDMDHENMFWYRQDPGLGLRLIYFSYDVKMKEKGDIPEGYSVSREKKERFSLILESASTNQTSMYLCASRLVMNTGELFFGEGSRLTVL.

A few counts support this clone. This rearrangement joins TRBV30 to TRBJ2-5; D gene ambiguous. V lost 0 bases and J lost 5, with 7 bases in between. There are 12 residues in the CDR3. Germline lookup yields CDR1 GTSNPN and CDR2 SVGIG (reference sequence). The CDR3 DNA follows: TGTGCCTGGAGTGTACAAGGGGAGACCCAGTACTTC. As protein: CAWSVQGETQYF.

This clone was seen only a few times. V is TRBV6-1 and J is TRBJ2-1; 10 bases agree with TRBD1. Germline CDR1 is MNHNS and CDR2 is SASEGT. Trimming at V came to 6 bases and at J to 6 bases, leaving 5 bases not matched to a gene. This CDR3 has 14 residues. CDR3 coding DNA: TGTGCCAGCAGAGGGACAGGGGTTATCAATGAGCAGTTCTTC. Translating it yields CASRGTGVINEQFF.

This clone was counted only a few times. V usage is TRBV5-1 and J usage is TRBJ2-7; tentative D call: TRBD2 (5 bases). CDR1 SGHRS and CDR2 YFSETQ come from the germline V gene. The CDR3 spans 12 residues. V was pared by 0 bases and J by 5 bases, with 6 bases between. The CDR3, as DNA: TGCGCCAGCAGCTTGGACGGGGACGAGCAGTACTTC. It translates to CASSLDGDEQYF.

This clone was counted a few times. This chain joins TRBV4-2 and TRBJ2-7; D call uncertain. Germline CDR1 reads LGHNA; CDR2 reads YNFKEQ. This CDR3 has 14 residues. The ends were cut back, 1 base at V and 0 bases at J, with 7 bases in the middle. The CDR3 loop reads CASSQVALSYEQYF. CDR3 DNA sequence: TGTGCCAGCAGCCAAGTGGCCCTCTCCTACGAGCAGTACTTC.

This clone was recorded many times. V and J are TRBV7-9 and TRBJ1-6; D ambiguous. V shed 4 bases and J shed 6 bases, with 7 bases lying between them. CDR1 and CDR2 from the germline V gene are SEHNR and FQNEAQ (reference sequence). This CDR3 has 13 residues. Here the CDR3 reads CASSWPGNSPLHF. For the CDR3, the DNA is TGTGCCAGCAGCTGGCCGGGTAATTCACCCCTCCACTTT.

This clone appeared a few times. V gene TRBV5-1 combines with J gene TRBJ1-4; D remains unclear. CDR1 is SGHRS and CDR2 is YFSETQ in the germline V gene. The CDR3 loop spans 14 amino acids. Trimming stripped 0 bases from V and 1 base from J, with 4 bases between. CDR3 loop: CASSLGGTNEKLFF. DNA of the CDR3: TGCGCCAGCAGCTTGGGAGGAACTAATGAAAAACTGTTTTTT.

This clone was counted ten times or more. In the same sample, other DNA sequences code for this CDR3. This chain connects TRBV9 to TRBJ2-3; D is ambiguous. CDR1 is SGDLS, CDR2 YYNGEE, per germline. The CDR3 runs 14 residues. Trimming stripped 0 bases from V and 3 bases from J, with 8 bases between. The CDR3 spells CASSVGDLTDTQYF. In nucleotides, the CDR3 is TGTGCCAGCAGCGTAGGTGACCTAACAGATACGCAGTATTTT.

This clone occurred a few times. This rearrangement joins TRBV11-2 to TRBJ2-1, with D tentatively TRBD2 (5 bases). The V end lost 5 bases, the J end lost 6 bases, and 17 bases lay between the germline ends. This CDR3 region has 15 residues. Germline CDR1 and CDR2: SGHAT and FQNNGV. CDR3 sequence (DNA): TGTGCCAGCAGCCCCCAAACGGGGAGATCCAATGAGCAGTTCTTC. It codes for CASSPQTGRSNEQFF.

This clone has only a few counts. The chain carries TRBV30 and TRBJ1-3; D is unclear. V shed 3 bases and J shed 3 bases, with 6 bases lying between them. Germline loops: CDR1 GTSNPN, CDR2 SVGIG (reference sequence). The CDR3 is 12 residues long. CDR3: CAWRSDGNTIYF. The CDR3 DNA reads TGTGCCTGGAGGAGTGATGGAAACACCATATATTTT.

This clone was picked up a small number of times. The rearrangement joins TRBV19 to TRBJ2-2; possibly TRBD2 for D (5 bases). From germline, CDR1 is LNHDA and CDR2 SQIVND (reference sequence). This CDR3 is built from 14 residues. Trimming cost V 7 bases and J 0 bases, with 9 bases left between them. CDR3 coding DNA: TGTGCCAGTATGGAACTAGCGAACACCGGGGAGCTGTTTTTT. Its translation is CASMELANTGELFF.